A single sample is the source of the 6 T cell receptor beta chains below, sequenced in a study of T cell responses to AZD1222 COVID-19 vaccine. Assay used: immunoSEQ multiplex PCR; TCRdb lists only in-frame clones, some missing. The sample yields about 120,000 clones, 70% to 90% seen once. Sequencing used peripheral blood, obtained 28 days after the second AZD1222 dose. All receptors come from an adult who received the AZD1222 COVID-19 vaccine.

The chain joins TRBV4-1 to TRBJ1-1; weak D call: TRBD1 (5 bases). The CDR3 length is 13 residues. V lost 0 bases and J lost 5, with 7 bases in between. Per germline, CDR1 MGHRA and CDR2 YSYEKL. CDR3 sequence (DNA): TGCGCCAGCAGCCAAGACGGGGGGACTGAAGCTTTCTTT. This gives the protein CASSQDGGTEAFF.

V is TRBV29-1 and J is TRBJ1-2, with D perhaps TRBD1 (5 bases). There are 13 residues in the CDR3. Germline V gives CDR1 SQVTM, CDR2 ANQGSEA. V gave up 3 bases and J gave up 4 bases, with 12 bases separating them. The CDR3 nucleotides are TGCAGCGTTGAGGGGGGGGAGGTCTATGGCTACACCTTC. Translated: CSVEGGEVYGYTF.

This rearrangement joins TRBV2 to TRBJ2-5; TRBD2 might be the D (6 bases). The CDR3 extends over 14 amino acids. V was shortened by 7 bases and J by 4 bases, with 16 bases between the two germline ends. Germline values: CDR1 SNHLY, CDR2 FYNNEI. The CDR3 is CASKFRAGTETQYF. Written as DNA, the CDR3 is TGTGCCAGCAAGTTCAGGGCGGGGACAGAGACCCAGTACTTC.

The V and J genes are TRBV15 and TRBJ1-2; D might be TRBD1 (6 bases). V was pared by 1 base and J by 4 bases, with 13 bases between. The germline V gene has CDR1 LNHNV and CDR2 YYDKDF (reference sequence). CDR3 length: 15 amino acids. The CDR3 reads CATSRAGGGGYGYTF. The CDR3 DNA reads as TGTGCCACCAGCAGAGCGGGAGGGGGAGGCTATGGCTACACCTTC.

There are a few counts of this clone. This sequence joins TRBV10-1 and TRBJ2-7, with 7 bases identical to TRBD2. CDR1 and CDR2 (germline): WNHNN, SYGVQD (reference sequence). CDR3 length equals 15 residues. Losses at the gene ends were 3 bases for V and 3 bases for J; bases not matched to a gene: 8. DNA of the CDR3: TGCGCCAGCAGTGATCACTCCGGCGGGAGCTACGAGCAGTACTTC. Translated: CASSDHSGGSYEQYF.

V usage is TRBV6-5 and J usage is TRBJ1-4; no clear D gene. Germline V gene lookup returns CDR1 MNHEY and CDR2 SVGAGI. V dropped 7 bases and J dropped 4 bases, with 16 bases sitting between them. This CDR3 spans 15 amino acids. The CDR3 loop reads CASTKSRESNEKLFF. The CDR3 nucleotides are TGTGCCAGCACTAAGTCGAGGGAGAGTAATGAAAAACTGTTTTTT.